This T cell receptor beta chain stems from a study of blood T cell repertoires in COVID-19. Study context: Specimens from acute and convalescent COVID-19 originated in the United States, Italy and Spain.

The CDR3 is made up of 14 amino acids. Trimming pared 1 base from V and 7 bases from J, leaving 13 bases between. Germline CDR1 reads LGHDT; CDR2 reads YNNKEL (reference sequence). Enrollment of patients from Seattle took place during active infection, with longitudinal follow-up. As handled by the study authors: Quantification of nucleated cells was approximated via reference gene primer amplification. Sequencing was performed with immunoSEQ multiplex PCR; in TCRdb, only in-frame clones are kept and a portion is missing. V, J and clone size derive from that table, while D and trimming were established from the DNA sequence. The sample records about 160,000 clones, 92% being singletons.

This sequence was found in a man aged 30 to 45 with COVID-19, enrolled during active disease. The sequencing input was peripheral blood. This sequence joins TRBV3-1 (or the pseudogene TRBV3-2) and TRBJ1-1; D ambiguous. The CDR3 DNA follows: TGTGCCAGCAGCCAAGGCGGCAGAGGTTATGAAGCTTTCTTT. Its translation is CASSQGGRGYEAFF.